The 27 T cell receptor beta chains below were found in one sample sequenced in a study of blood T cell repertoires in COVID-19. TCRdb's table, derived via immunoSEQ multiplex PCR, lists solely in-frame clones and lacks some. Of roughly 190,000 clones listed, approximately 86% were seen once; the top ten hold under 3.5%. Sequenced input: peripheral blood. Receptors were obtained from a man between 65 and 80 years old with acute or convalescent COVID-19.

This chain connects TRBV24-1 to TRBJ2-2; D call uncertain. V was cut by 0 bases and J by 4 bases, with 5 bases left in between. This CDR3 has 14 residues. Germline V gives CDR1 KGHDR, CDR2 SFDVKD. The CDR3 DNA is TGTGCCACCAGTGATTTGCGAGCCACCGGGGAGCTGTTTTTT. This gives the protein CATSDLRATGELFF.

The chain employs TRBV7-9 and TRBJ1-1; D uncertain. The V end was cut by 0 bases, the J end by 3 bases, with 8 bases between. The CDR3 totals 14 residues. In germline, CDR1 is SEHNR, CDR2 FQNEAQ (reference sequence). In DNA, the CDR3 is TGTGCCAGCAGCTTAGCCCTGAGGGACACTGAAGCTTTCTTT. Encoded protein: CASSLALRDTEAFF.

The genes are TRBV19 and TRBJ2-1, with 7 bases that match TRBD2. The CDR3 has 15 residues. CDR1 and CDR2 (germline): LNHDA, SQIVND (reference sequence). Germline trimming cut 5 bases from V and 5 bases from J; bases unmatched to any gene: 9. This CDR3 is CASSGAGTINNEQFF. The CDR3, as DNA: TGTGCCAGTAGTGGAGCAGGGACTATAAACAATGAGCAGTTCTTC. Supplemented by reference TRBV19 and TRBJ2-1, the full variable domain reads DGGITQSPKYLFRKEGQNVTLSCEQNLNHDAMYWYRQDPGQGLRLIYYSQIVNDFQKGDIAEGYSVSREKKESFPLTVTSAQKNPTAFYLCASSGAGTINNEQFFGPGTRLTVL.

To note about this clone: Other DNA sequences in the same sample also yield this CDR3. The chain employs TRBV6-5 and TRBJ1-2; TRBD1 matches 9 bases. Germline assignment: CDR1 MNHEY and CDR2 SVGAGI. V lost 0 bases, J lost 4 bases, and 3 bases stayed unmatched. CDR3 length: 15 amino acids. The CDR3 protein is CASSYSTGGVYGYTF. CDR3 bases: TGTGCCAGCAGTTACTCGACAGGGGGAGTCTATGGCTACACCTTC.

The V gene is TRBV12-3 or TRBV12-4, the J gene TRBJ1-1, with D unclear. Trimming shortened V by 2 bases and J by 9 bases, and 10 bases separated the two germline ends. The CDR3 is 12 amino acids. CDR3 nucleotide sequence: TGTGCCAGCAGTTTATCGTCAGTAAAAGCTTTCTTT. Residues: CASSLSSVKAFF.

The chain carries TRBV7-9 and TRBJ2-2, with 11 bases that match TRBD1. Germline assignment: CDR1 SEHNR and CDR2 FQNEAQ (reference sequence). The CDR3 consists of 16 residues. V lost 5 bases and J lost 4; bases outside the gene matches: 6. The CDR3 spells CASSLGQGAGTGELFF. Here the CDR3 DNA reads TGTGCCAGCAGCCTAGGACAGGGGGCCGGCACCGGGGAGCTGTTTTTT.

J is TRBJ2-2 and V is TRBV4-2; possibly TRBD2 for D (6 bases). The CDR3 has 14 residues. Germline V gives CDR1 LGHNA, CDR2 YNFKEQ. The V and J ends lost 7 bases and 6 bases respectively, with 15 bases between them. CDR3 nucleotides: TGTGCCAGCATGGACTACTCCGGGTCCGGGGAGCTGTTTTTT. Translation: CASMDYSGSGELFF.

This chain connects TRBV29-1 to TRBJ2-1, with D perhaps TRBD2 (6 bases). Germline V gives CDR1 SQVTM, CDR2 ANQGSEA. The ends were cut back, 6 bases at V and 3 bases at J, with 9 bases in the middle. CDR3 size: 12 residues. In nucleotides, the CDR3 is TGCAGCGTGGGGGGAAGCTACAATGAGCAGTTCTTC. This gives the protein CSVGGSYNEQFF.

This chain links TRBV28 with TRBJ2-3; 7 nucleotides match TRBD2. J gave up 2 bases and V 3 bases, and 8 bases lay outside the gene matches. The CDR3 consists of 16 residues. Germline loops: CDR1 MDHEN, CDR2 SYDVKM. The CDR3 loop is CASSLPLGDYTDTQYF. CDR3 nucleotides: TGTGCCAGCAGTTTGCCCCTAGGGGACTACACAGATACGCAGTATTTT.

The DNA of the CDR3 is TGTGCTAGTGGTTTGGTACAGGGGGGCACAGATACGCAGTATTTT. This translates into CASGLVQGGTDTQYF. The J gene is TRBJ2-3, the V gene TRBV12-5; TRBD1 matches at 8 bases. Germline V gene lookup returns CDR1 LGHNT and CDR2 FRNRAP. With V trimmed by 0 bases and J by 1 base, 0 bases remained unmatched. This CDR3 comprises 15 residues. The variable domain in full, completed from reference TRBV12-5 and TRBJ2-3, reads DARVTQTPRHKVTEMGQEVTMRCQPILGHNTVFWYRQTMMQGLELLAYFRNRAPLDDSGMPKDRFSAEMPDATLATLKIQPSEPRDSAVYFCASGLVQGGTDTQYFGPGTRLTVL.

V gene TRBV19 combines with J gene TRBJ2-2; TRBD2 matches at 11 bases. V was clipped by 9 bases and J by 2 bases; unmatched bases: 11. The germline V gene encodes CDR1 LNHDA and CDR2 SQIVND (reference sequence). There are 17 residues in the CDR3. In DNA, the CDR3 is TGTGCCAGCAACAGGGGACTAGCGGTATTAAACACCGGGGAGCTGTTTTTT. Its translation: CASNRGLAVLNTGELFF. Together with reference TRBV19 and TRBJ2-2, the CDR3 gives the full variable domain: DGGITQSPKYLFRKEGQNVTLSCEQNLNHDAMYWYRQDPGQGLRLIYYSQIVNDFQKGDIAEGYSVSREKKESFPLTVTSAQKNPTAFYLCASNRGLAVLNTGELFFGEGSRLTVL.

This chain joins TRBV4-3 and TRBJ1-2; the D is unclear. The CDR3 is 15 residues long. Germline V gene lookup returns CDR1 LGHNA and CDR2 YSLEER. V lost 1 base, J lost 0 bases, and 9 bases lay in between. DNA for the CDR3: TGCGCCAGCAGCCAAGCTACTGTACCTAACTATGGCTACACCTTC. Translated: CASSQATVPNYGYTF.

V is TRBV18 and J is TRBJ1-5, with 7 bases identical to TRBD1. This CDR3 is 14 amino acids long. Germline CDR1 KGHSH, CDR2 LQKENI. The junction had 5 bases not matched to a gene; V was cut back by 3 bases and J by 6 bases. CDR3 in amino acids: CASSPDRTGQPQHF. The CDR3 nucleotides read TGTGCCAGCTCACCCGACAGGACAGGTCAGCCCCAGCATTTT.

The chain employs TRBV5-1 and TRBJ2-5; a weak D match, TRBD1 (6 bases). The CDR3 has 14 residues. The V gene's germline CDR1 is SGHRS and CDR2 YFSETQ. V lost 3 bases, J lost 5 bases, and 14 bases lay in between. CDR3 region: CASSYQGLGETQYF. As DNA, the CDR3 is TGCGCCAGCAGCTATCAGGGGCTGGGGGAGACCCAGTACTTC.

The rearrangement links TRBV10-3 to TRBJ1-2; TRBD1 aligns across 11 bases. This CDR3 is 16 amino acids long. Germline CDR1 reads ENHRY; CDR2 reads SYGVKD. V lost 2 bases, J lost 4 bases, and 6 bases stayed unmatched. CDR3 bases: TGTGCCATCAGTGAGGGAGGGACAGGGGGTAGCTATGGCTACACCTTC. Translated: CAISEGGTGGSYGYTF.

The chain carries TRBV2 and TRBJ1-5, with a weak D call TRBD1 (5 bases). The CDR3 runs to 13 residues. From germline, CDR1 is SNHLY and CDR2 FYNNEI. Trimming pared 8 bases from V and 5 bases from J, leaving 13 bases between. The CDR3 loop reads CASQGREHQPQHF. CDR3 nucleotides: TGTGCCAGCCAGGGCAGGGAACATCAGCCCCAGCATTTT. The full variable domain, with the rest looked up from reference TRBV2 and TRBJ1-5, is EPEVTQTPSHQVTQMGQEVILRCVPISNHLYFYWYRQILGQKVEFLVSFYNNEISEKSEIFDDQFSVERPDGSNFTLKIRSTKLEDSAMYFCASQGREHQPQHFGDGTRLSIL.

The sample holds one count of this clone. The V and J genes are TRBV5-4 and TRBJ2-3; 11 nucleotides agree with TRBD2. After removal of 4 bases from V and 4 bases from J, the junction contained 5 bases not matched to a gene. The CDR3 sequence is 15 residues long. Germline V gene data show CDR1 as SGHNT and CDR2 as YYREEE (reference sequence). In DNA, the CDR3 is TGTGCCAGCAGCCAAGGGACTAGCGGCTCAGATACGCAGTATTTT. Translation: CASSQGTSGSDTQYF. Based on the CDR3 plus reference TRBV5-4 and TRBJ2-3, the full variable domain is ETGVTQSPTHLIKTRGQQVTLRCSSQSGHNTVSWYQQALGQGPQFIFQYYREEENGRGNFPPRFSGLQFPNYSSELNVNALELDDSALYLCASSQGTSGSDTQYFGPGTRLTVL.

The chain links TRBV14 to TRBJ2-7; 10 positions agree with TRBD2. Per the germline V gene, CDR1 is SGHDN and CDR2 is FVKESK. V trimming: 0 bases; J trimming: 7 bases; junction bases outside the gene matches: 9. The length of the CDR3 is 16 residues. The CDR3 sequence is CASSQELAGVLWEQYF. CDR3 coding DNA: TGTGCCAGCAGCCAAGAGCTAGCGGGAGTGCTCTGGGAGCAGTACTTC.

The chain carries TRBV3-1 (or the pseudogene TRBV3-2) and TRBJ1-4; D remains ambiguous. V lost 4 bases and J lost 5, with 11 bases in between. CDR1 is LGHDT and CDR2 is YNNKEL in the germline V gene (reference sequence). This CDR3 spans 14 amino acids. Here the CDR3 DNA reads TGTGCCAGCAGCCTGGGCGGAGGGAATGAAAAACTGTTTTTT. It translates to CASSLGGGNEKLFF.

The chain is built from TRBV29-1 and TRBJ1-4, with 10 bases aligning to TRBD1. The germline gives CDR1 SQVTM, CDR2 ANQGSEA. The CDR3 totals 13 residues. V was pared by 6 bases and J by 8 bases, with 6 bases of the junction left unmatched. This CDR3 is CSVRQGAREKLFF. Written as DNA, the CDR3 is TGCAGCGTGAGACAGGGGGCTCGGGAAAAACTGTTTTTT.

The CDR3 DNA sequence: TGTGCCAGCAGCTCCGACGGGACAGGGAAAAACATTCAGTACTTC. It translates to CASSSDGTGKNIQYF. The V and J genes are TRBV7-3 and TRBJ2-4; 9 bases are shared with TRBD1. Unmatched junction bases numbered 5, after V lost 4 bases and J lost 4 bases. Per the germline V gene, CDR1 is SGHTA and CDR2 is FQGTGA. The CDR3 has 15 residues.

V and J are TRBV5-1 and TRBJ1-4; perhaps TRBD1 as D (6 bases). From germline, CDR1 is SGHRS and CDR2 YFSETQ. The ends were cut back, 4 bases at V and 2 bases at J, with 12 bases in the middle. There are 15 residues in the CDR3. The CDR3 is CASSKTGSTNEKLFF. CDR3 sequence (DNA): TGCGCCAGCAGCAAAACAGGGTCCACTAATGAAAAACTGTTTTTT.

This clone was observed a single time. The chain joins TRBV7-9 to TRBJ2-7; perhaps TRBD1 as D (5 bases). In germline, CDR1 is SEHNR, CDR2 FQNEAQ (reference sequence). This CDR3 is 14 amino acids long. V was cut by 8 bases and J by 5 bases, with 19 bases left in between. For the CDR3, the DNA is TGTGCCAGCGGACCTCATAGGGGTTCCGACGAGCAGTACTTC. Translation: CASGPHRGSDEQYF.

This chain links TRBV19 with TRBJ2-7, with D unclear. Trimming cost V 8 bases and J 2 bases, with 19 bases left between them. CDR1 is LNHDA and CDR2 is SQIVND in the germline V gene (reference sequence). The CDR3 has 15 amino acids. In nucleotides, the CDR3 is TGTGCCAGTGGCCCATATACCCGAATCCCCTACGAGCAGTACTTC. Its translation: CASGPYTRIPYEQYF.

CDR3 in DNA: TGTGCCAGTAGTAGGGACAGTCTTGGAGGCACTGAAGCTTTCTTT. This gives the protein CASSRDSLGGTEAFF. The V gene is TRBV19, the J gene TRBJ1-1; 7 positions match TRBD1. The germline gives CDR1 LNHDA, CDR2 SQIVND (reference sequence). The CDR3 runs to 15 residues. With 4 bases clipped from V and 4 bases from J, the junction kept 9 bases outside the gene matches. Full variable domain (rest looked up from reference TRBV19 and TRBJ1-1): DGGITQSPKYLFRKEGQNVTLSCEQNLNHDAMYWYRQDPGQGLRLIYYSQIVNDFQKGDIAEGYSVSREKKESFPLTVTSAQKNPTAFYLCASSRDSLGGTEAFFGQGTRLTVV.

This chain connects TRBV7-9 to TRBJ1-4; D gene unclear. The germline CDR1 and CDR2 sequences are SEHNR and FQNEAQ (reference sequence). The CDR3 is 17 amino acids. Trimming removed 5 bases at V and 3 bases at J, with 19 bases between. CDR3 region: CASSLGRVGSANEKLFF. CDR3 bases: TGTGCCAGCAGCCTCGGTAGGGTGGGGAGTGCTAATGAAAAACTGTTTTTT.

This rearrangement joins TRBV7-8 to TRBJ2-5, with unresolved D. CDR1 SGHVS and CDR2 FQNEAQ come from the germline V gene. The CDR3 runs 15 residues. V was clipped by 5 bases and J by 5 bases, with 18 bases between them. CDR3 region: CASSQGNSPRETQYF. CDR3 bases: TGTGCCAGCAGCCAAGGAAACTCGCCCAGGGAGACCCAGTACTTC.